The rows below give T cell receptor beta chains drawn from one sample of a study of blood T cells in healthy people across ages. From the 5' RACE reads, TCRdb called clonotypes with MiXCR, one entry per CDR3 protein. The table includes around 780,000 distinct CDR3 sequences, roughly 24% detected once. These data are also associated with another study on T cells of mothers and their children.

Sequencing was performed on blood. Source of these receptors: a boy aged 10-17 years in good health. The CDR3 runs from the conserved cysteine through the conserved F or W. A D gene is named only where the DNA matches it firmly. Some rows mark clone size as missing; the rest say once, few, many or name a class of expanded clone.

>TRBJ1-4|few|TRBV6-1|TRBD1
CASSPGGAGGNEKLFF
TGTGCCAGCAGCCCCGGAGGGGCAGGGGGGAATGAAAAACTGTTTTTT
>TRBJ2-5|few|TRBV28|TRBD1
CASSFYPQGAVGETQYF
TGTGCCAGCAGTTTTTACCCACAGGGGGCTGTGGGGGAGACCCAGTACTTC
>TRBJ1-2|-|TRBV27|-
CASSRPDYYGYTF
TGTGCCAGCAGTCGCCCGGATTACTATGGCTACACCTTC
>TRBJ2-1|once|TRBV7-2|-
CASSILGAYNEQSF
TGTGCCAGCAGCATCCTGGGTGCCTACAATGAGCAGTCCTTC
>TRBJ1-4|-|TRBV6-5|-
CASSYELGPTNEKLFF
TGTGCCAGCAGTTACGAATTAGGTCCAACTAATGAAAAACTGTTTTTT
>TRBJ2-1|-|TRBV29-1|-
CSVETSAGGEQFF
TGCAGCGTTGAGACCAGCGCCGGAGGTGAGCAGTTCTTC
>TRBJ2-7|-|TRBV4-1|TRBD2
CASSQVRGGNYEQYF
TGCGCCAGCAGCCAAGTTCGGGGGGGAAACTACGAGCAGTACTTC
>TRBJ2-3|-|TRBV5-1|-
CASSTNPSSTDTQYF
TGCGCCAGCAGCACTAACCCCTCTAGCACAGATACGCAGTATTTT
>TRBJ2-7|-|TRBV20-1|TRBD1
CSAGQGAPAWGSEQYF
TGCAGTGCTGGACAGGGGGCGCCGGCGTGGGGGAGCGAGCAGTACTTC
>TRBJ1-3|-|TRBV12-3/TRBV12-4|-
CASSRFSGNTIYF
TGTGCCAGCAGTCGGTTCTCTGGAAACACCATATATTTT
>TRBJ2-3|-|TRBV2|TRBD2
CASSASGGYPTDTQYF
TGTGCCAGCAGTGCGAGCGGGGGGTACCCCACAGATACGCAGTATTTT
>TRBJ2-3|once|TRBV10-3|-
CAIRAPGRHTDTQYF
TGTGCCATCCGAGCCCCGGGACGGCACACAGATACGCAGTATTTT
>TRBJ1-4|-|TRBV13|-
CASSLGRRNEKLFF
TGTGCCAGCAGCTTAGGTCGGAGGAATGAAAAACTGTTTTTT
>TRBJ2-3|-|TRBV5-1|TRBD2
CASSSLVAGATTDTQYF
TGCGCCAGCTCGAGCCTCGTAGCGGGGGCGACCACAGATACGCAGTATTTT
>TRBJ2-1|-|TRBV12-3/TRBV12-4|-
CASSPSSRDNEQFF
TGTGCCAGCAGCCCGTCCTCCCGGGACAATGAGCAGTTCTTC
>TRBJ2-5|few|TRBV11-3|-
CASSLYGTETQYF
TGTGCCAGCAGCTTATATGGGACGGAGACCCAGTACTTC
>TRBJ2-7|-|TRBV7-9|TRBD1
CASSLGRDRGYEQYF
TGTGCCAGCAGCTTAGGACGGGACAGGGGTTACGAGCAGTACTTC
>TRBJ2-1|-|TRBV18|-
CASSLMAIKTYNEQFF
TGTGCCAGCTCACTGATGGCTATCAAGACCTACAATGAGCAGTTCTTC
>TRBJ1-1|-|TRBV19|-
CASLGTETNTEAFF
TGTGCCAGCCTCGGAACGGAGACGAACACTGAAGCTTTCTTT
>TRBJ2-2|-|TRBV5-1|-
CASSPVGANTGELFF
TGCGCCAGCAGCCCCGTGGGGGCGAACACCGGGGAGCTGTTTTTT
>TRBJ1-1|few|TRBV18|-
CASSPQNGGMNTEAFF
TGTGCCAGCTCACCGCAGAACGGTGGGATGAACACTGAAGCTTTCTTT
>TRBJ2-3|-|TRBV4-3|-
CASSQVVRGPDTQYF
TGCGCCAGCAGCCAAGTAGTCAGAGGGCCCGATACGCAGTATTTT
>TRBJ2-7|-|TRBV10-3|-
CAIRNLTGAAYEQYF
TGTGCCATCAGAAACCTTACAGGAGCTGCCTACGAGCAGTACTTC
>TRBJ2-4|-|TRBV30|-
CAWGRNIQYF
TGTGCCTGGGGCAGGAACATTCAGTACTTC
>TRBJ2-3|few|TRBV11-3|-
CASSMGGPEADTQYF
TGTGCCAGCAGTATGGGGGGGCCGGAGGCAGATACGCAGTATTTT
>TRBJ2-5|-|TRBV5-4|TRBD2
CASSGTSGGPIRGTQYF
TGTGCCAGCAGCGGAACTAGCGGGGGGCCAATCAGGGGGACCCAGTACTTC
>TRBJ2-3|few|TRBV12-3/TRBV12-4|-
CASSIRTESDTQYF
TGTGCCAGCAGCATCAGGACAGAATCAGATACGCAGTATTTT
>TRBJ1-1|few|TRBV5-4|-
CASSPPGVTEAFF
TGTGCCAGCAGCCCTCCAGGGGTCACTGAAGCTTTCTTT
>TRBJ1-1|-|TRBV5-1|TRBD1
CASSRRQGETEAFF
TGCGCCAGCAGCCGGCGACAGGGGGAAACTGAAGCTTTCTTT
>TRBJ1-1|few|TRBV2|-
CALARKVYTEAFF
TGTGCCCTAGCGAGGAAGGTTTACACTGAAGCTTTCTTT
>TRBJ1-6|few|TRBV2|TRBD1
CASGEDRFGSPLHF
TGTGCCAGCGGGGAGGACAGGTTCGGATCACCCCTCCACTTT
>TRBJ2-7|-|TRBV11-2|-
CASSLSRGRTAEQYF
TGTGCCAGCAGCTTATCACGGGGGCGGACTGCCGAGCAGTACTTC
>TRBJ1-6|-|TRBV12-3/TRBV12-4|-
CASSPGVATYNSPLHF
TGTGCCAGCAGTCCTGGGGTGGCCACCTATAATTCACCCCTCCACTTT
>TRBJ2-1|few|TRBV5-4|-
CACSLGGTRSYNEQFF
TGTGCCTGCAGCTTGGGGGGGACACGCTCCTACAATGAGCAGTTCTTC
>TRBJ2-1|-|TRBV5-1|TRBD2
CASSSPVGLAGGGEQFF
TGCGCCAGCAGCTCCCCAGTAGGCCTAGCGGGGGGAGGTGAGCAGTTCTTC
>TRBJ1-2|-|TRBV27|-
CASSLLAASGNYGYTF
TGTGCCAGCAGTTTACTGGCGGCAAGCGGGAACTATGGCTACACCTTC
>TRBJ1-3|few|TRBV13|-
CASSLRGLSSGNTIYF
TGTGCCAGCAGCTTAAGGGGCCTGAGCTCTGGAAACACCATATATTTT
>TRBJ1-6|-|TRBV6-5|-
CASSREDESPLHF
TGTGCCAGCAGCCGGGAGGACGAGTCACCCCTCCACTTT
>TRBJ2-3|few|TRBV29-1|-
CSVEELNTQYF
TGCAGCGTTGAGGAGTTAAATACGCAGTATTTT
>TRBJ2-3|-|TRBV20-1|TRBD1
CSAREQGQNTDTQYF
TGCAGTGCTAGAGAACAGGGACAGAACACAGATACGCAGTATTTT
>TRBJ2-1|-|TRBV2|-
CATSRGSLDNEQFF
TGTGCCACCTCAAGGGGGTCTTTAGACAATGAGCAGTTCTTC
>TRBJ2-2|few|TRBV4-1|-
CASSQLDMGFNTGELFF
TGCGCCAGCAGCCAACTTGACATGGGGTTTAACACCGGGGAGCTGTTTTTT
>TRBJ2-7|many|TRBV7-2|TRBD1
CASSLRAGGAYEQYF
TGTGCCAGCAGCTTAAGGGCAGGGGGTGCCTACGAGCAGTACTTC
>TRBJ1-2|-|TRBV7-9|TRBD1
CASRFATGSSSCGYTF
TGTGCCAGCAGGTTCGCGACAGGGAGCTCAAGTTGTGGCTACACCTTC
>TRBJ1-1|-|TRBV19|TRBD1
CASSTGALNTEAFF
TGTGCCAGTTCGACAGGGGCCTTGAACACTGAAGCTTTCTTT
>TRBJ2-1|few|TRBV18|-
CASSPFSGPHNEQFF
TGTGCCAGCTCACCTTTTTCAGGACCACACAATGAGCAGTTCTTC
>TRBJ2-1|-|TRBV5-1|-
CASSWNNNDQFF
TGCGCCAGCAGCTGGAATAACAATGACCAGTTCTTC
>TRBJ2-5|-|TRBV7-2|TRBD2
CASSNRDYGTQYF
TGTGCCAGCAGCAACCGGGACTATGGGACCCAGTATTTC
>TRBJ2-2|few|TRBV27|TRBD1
CASSLSGGTGATGELFF
TGTGCCAGCAGTTTATCGGGGGGGACAGGGGCTACCGGGGAGCTGTTTTTT
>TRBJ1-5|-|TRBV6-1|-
CASSELMGAQPQHF
TGTGCCAGCAGTGAACTAATGGGGGCTCAGCCCCAGCATTTT
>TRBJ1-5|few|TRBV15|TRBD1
CATSQSRGGQPQHF
TGTGCCACCAGTCAGAGCAGGGGGGGTCAGCCCCAGCATTTT
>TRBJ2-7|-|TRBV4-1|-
CASSQESGEQYF
TGCGCCAGCAGCCAAGAGAGCGGGGAGCAGTACTTC
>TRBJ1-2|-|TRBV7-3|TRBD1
CASSPDRGWGYTF
TGTGCCAGCAGTCCAGACAGGGGATGGGGCTACACCTTC
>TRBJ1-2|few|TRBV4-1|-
CASSQDTAYGYTF
TGCGCCAGCAGCCAAGATACGGCCTATGGCTACACCTTC
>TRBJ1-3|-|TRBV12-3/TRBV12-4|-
CASKQGRTNTIYF
TGTGCCAGCAAGCAGGGGAGAACAAACACCATATATTTT
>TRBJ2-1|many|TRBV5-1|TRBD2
CASSVRTSGVTYNEQFF
TGCGCCAGCAGCGTCCGGACTAGCGGGGTTACCTACAATGAGCAGTTCTTC